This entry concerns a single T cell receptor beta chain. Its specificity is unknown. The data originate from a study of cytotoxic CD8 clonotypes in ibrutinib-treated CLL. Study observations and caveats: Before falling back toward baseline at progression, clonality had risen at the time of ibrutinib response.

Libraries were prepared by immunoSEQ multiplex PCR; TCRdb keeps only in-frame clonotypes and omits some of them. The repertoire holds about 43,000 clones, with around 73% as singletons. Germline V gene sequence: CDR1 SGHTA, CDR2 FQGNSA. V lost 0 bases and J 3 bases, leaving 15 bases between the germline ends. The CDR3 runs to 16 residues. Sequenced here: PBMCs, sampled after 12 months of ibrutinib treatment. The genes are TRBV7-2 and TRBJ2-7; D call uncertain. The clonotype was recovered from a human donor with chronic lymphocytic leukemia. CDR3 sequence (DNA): TGTGCCAGCAGCTTAGCGTCGGTAAACCTCTACTACGAGCAGTACTTC. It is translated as CASSLASVNLYYEQYF.